This TCR beta chain was obtained from a study of CD8 T cells in ankylosing spondylitis. Quantitative 5'-RACE with molecular barcodes produced the TCR beta libraries. TCRdb processed the 5' RACE reads anew with MiXCR; each CDR3 protein has one entry. The profile shows around 890,000 distinct CDR3 sequences, approximately 12% of them singletons. The CDR3 sequence is 16 residues long. Per germline, CDR1 DFQATT and CDR2 SNEGSKA (reference sequence). Trimming removed 3 bases from V and 4 bases from J, with 19 bases in between. This clonotype was found many times. The antigen is unknown. Study findings and constraints: Made up of fewer than ten highly homologous variants, a TCR beta motif appeared characteristic of ankylosing spondylitis blood.

The J gene is TRBJ1-5, the V gene TRBV20-1, with D unresolved. This TCR derives from a male donor with ankylosing spondylitis. The specimen sequenced was blood, either unsorted or a sorted T cell fraction (not recorded which). In nucleotides, the CDR3 is TGCAGTGCTAGTGGGCTTGAAAGGTGGACGAATCAGCCCCAGCATTTT. Translating it yields CSASGLERWTNQPQHF.